This T cell receptor beta chain was obtained from a study of post-analysis software for immune sequencing data. Across the whole study: Included courses were relapsing-remitting and secondary progressive multiple sclerosis; progressive-relapsing multiple sclerosis was also included. Overall study findings and caveats: Significantly lower normalized Chao1 diversity was seen in multiple sclerosis patients than in controls. TRBV5-6, TRBV5-1 and TRBV20-1 were among a few TRBV segments more frequent in patients than controls. The authors found that F measure strongly co-clustered same-batch samples.

This clonotype is a singleton in its sample. Its cognate antigen is unknown. V was trimmed by 4 bases and J by 3 bases, leaving 19 bases between them. The CDR3 is made up of 16 amino acids. The V gene's germline CDR1 is SGHTA and CDR2 FQGNSA. TCR beta cDNA libraries had unique molecular identifiers. T cells, roughly 0.95 to 10 million of them, yielded a few hundred thousand cDNA molecules. TCRdb called the PCR reads again in MiXCR, with one record for every CDR3 protein. Of 450,000 to 700,000 distinct CDR3 sequences listed, roughly two fifths are singletons. V usage is TRBV7-2 and J usage is TRBJ2-7; unclear D gene. The source material was blood. The TCR originated in a girl aged 5 to 17 with multiple sclerosis. The CDR3 sequence is CASSSPKQAGGYEQYF. In nucleotides, the CDR3 is TGTGCCAGCAGCTCCCCTAAGCAGGCAGGCGGCTACGAGCAGTACTTC.